The sample holds many counts of the clone carrying this T cell receptor (delta chain). Its antigen is unknown. The germline V gene has CDR1 TSWWSYY and CDR2 QGS. The junction had 24 bases not matched to a gene; V was cut back by 0 bases and J by 0 bases. The CDR3 length is 24 residues. The source of the sample is a study of γδ T cells in repeated Plasmodium falciparum infection. Study findings and constraints: Vdelta2-negative gammadelta repertoires appeared less diverse and less shared in Malian than Australian children. Vgamma9/Vdelta2+ T cells showed a stable polyclonal repertoire with shared TCRgamma sequences.

Flow sorting of PBMC yielded separate Vgamma9/Vdelta2+ and Vdelta2-negative gammadelta T cell populations for bulk repertoire analysis. TCRdb re-processed the multiplex PCR reads using CATT. The table shows around 82,000 delta-chain clones, with about 1.5% occurring only once. The sample was gamma-delta T cells from blood. The receptor's source is a pool of human donors (malaria-infected and uninfected, not separated). V and J are TRDV1 and TRDJ1, with 11 bases matching TRDD3. The CDR3 spells CALGELGPRSFILGDRAYTDKLIF. CDR3 DNA sequence: TGTGCTCTTGGGGAACTGGGCCCACGTAGCTTTATACTGGGGGATAGGGCGTACACCGATAAACTCATCTTT.